Sequencing of this TCR beta chain was carried out in a study of cytomegalovirus exposure and HLA in healthy donors. Study overall: Counted in an early data release were about 85 million unique TCRs from HLA-typed donors.

The V gene's germline CDR1 is MNHEY and CDR2 SVGAGI. V was cut by 10 bases and J by 7 bases, with 23 bases left in between. CDR3 length: 14 residues. Study results and caveats: In a later analysis, TCR beta V- and J-gene trimming was associated with a missense DCLRE1C variant. There were some V segments, including TRBV6-2 and TRBV6-3, excluded as indistinguishable.

This clone was observed once. Its antigen is undetermined. Amplification used 60 Vbeta primers and 13 Jbeta primers. Sequenced by immunoSEQ multiplex PCR; TCRdb stores in-frame clones only, minus some. This sample has fewer than 250,000 clones, with just under 75% found just once. This TCR was sampled from a man aged 25-40 years in good health and CMV-seropositive. The chain carries TRBV6-5 and TRBJ2-7; D is perhaps TRBD1 (6 bases). Sequencing input: PBMCs. The CDR3 protein is CAISRNGPGVEQYF. The CDR3 DNA follows: TGTGCCATCAGCCGGAACGGGCCAGGGGTTGAGCAGTACTTC.